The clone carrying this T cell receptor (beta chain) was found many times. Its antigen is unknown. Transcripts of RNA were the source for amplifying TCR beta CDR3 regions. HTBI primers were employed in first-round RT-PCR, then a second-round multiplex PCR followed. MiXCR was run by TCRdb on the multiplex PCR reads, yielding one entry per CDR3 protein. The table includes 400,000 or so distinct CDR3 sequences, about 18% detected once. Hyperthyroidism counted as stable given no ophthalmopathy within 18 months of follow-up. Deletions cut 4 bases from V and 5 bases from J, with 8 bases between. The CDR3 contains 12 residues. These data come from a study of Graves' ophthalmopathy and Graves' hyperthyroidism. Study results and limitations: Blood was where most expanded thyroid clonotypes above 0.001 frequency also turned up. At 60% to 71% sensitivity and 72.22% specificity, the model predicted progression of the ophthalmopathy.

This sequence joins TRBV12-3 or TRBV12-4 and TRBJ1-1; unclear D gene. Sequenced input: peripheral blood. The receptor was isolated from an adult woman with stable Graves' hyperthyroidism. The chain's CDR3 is CASSSLGTEAFF. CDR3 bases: TGTGCCAGCAGTTCCTTAGGGACTGAAGCTTTCTTT.